What follows is one TCR beta chain and its context. Cohorts were based on clinical histories the participants reported. These data are taken from a study of blood T cell repertoires in COVID-19. The CDR3 runs to 16 residues. From germline, CDR1 is MNHEY and CDR2 SVGEGT. J lost 2 bases, V lost 5 bases, and 7 bases had no gene match. Clones were read by immunoSEQ multiplex PCR, and TCRdb kept only the in-frame ones, dropping some. The sample shows approximately 200,000 clones, more than 80% of them seen only once. The genes are TRBV6-2 or TRBV6-3 and TRBJ2-3; 10 nucleotides match TRBD2. The sample comprised PBMCs or T cells enriched from blood (not recorded which). The receptor comes from a woman under 30 in a cohort exposed to, infected with or recovered from COVID-19 (not recorded which). CDR3 DNA: TGTGCCAGCAGTGCTGCCGGGACTAGCGTCACAGATACGCAGTATTTT. Translated, it gives CASSAAGTSVTDTQYF.